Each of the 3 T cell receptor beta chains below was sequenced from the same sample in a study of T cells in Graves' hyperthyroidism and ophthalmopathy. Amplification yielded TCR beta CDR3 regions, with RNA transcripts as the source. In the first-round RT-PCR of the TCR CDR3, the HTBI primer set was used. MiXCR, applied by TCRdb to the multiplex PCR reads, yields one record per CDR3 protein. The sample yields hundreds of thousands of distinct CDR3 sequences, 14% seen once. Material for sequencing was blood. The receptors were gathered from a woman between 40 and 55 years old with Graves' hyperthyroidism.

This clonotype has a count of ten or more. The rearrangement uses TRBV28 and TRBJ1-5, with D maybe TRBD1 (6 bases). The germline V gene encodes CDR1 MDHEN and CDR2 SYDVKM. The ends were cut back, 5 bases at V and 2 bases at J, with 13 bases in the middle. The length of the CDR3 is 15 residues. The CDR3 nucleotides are TGTGCCAGCAGTGAAGGGGGAGGGGGCAATCAGCCCCAGCATTTT. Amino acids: CASSEGGGGNQPQHF.

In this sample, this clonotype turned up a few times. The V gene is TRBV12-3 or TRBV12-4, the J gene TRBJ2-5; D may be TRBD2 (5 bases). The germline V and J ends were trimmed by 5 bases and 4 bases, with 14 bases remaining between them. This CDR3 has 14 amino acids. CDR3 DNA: TGTGCCAGCAGTCTATCGGGGTCCGGAGAGACCCAGTACTTC. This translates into CASSLSGSGETQYF.

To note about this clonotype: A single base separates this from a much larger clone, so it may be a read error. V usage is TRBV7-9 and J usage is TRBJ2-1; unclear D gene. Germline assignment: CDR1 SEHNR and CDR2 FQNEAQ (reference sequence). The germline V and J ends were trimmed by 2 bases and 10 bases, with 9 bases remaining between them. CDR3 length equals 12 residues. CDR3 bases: TGTGCCAGCAGCTTAATAATGTACGAGCAGTTCTTC. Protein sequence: CASSLIMYEQFF.